The entry below gives a single TCR beta chain sequence along with its context. Some clones are missing from TCRdb's copy, which holds only in-frame ones; the method was immunoSEQ multiplex PCR. The table lists 100,000 to 150,000 clones, more than 60% of them singletons, with 2% to 2.5% in the top ten. This sample stems from a study of blood T cell repertoires in COVID-19. The overall study: T cells, B-cell-depleted T cells, or PBMCs supplied cDNA or gDNA.

Germline V gene data show CDR1 as KGHSH and CDR2 as LQKENI. V dropped 3 bases and J dropped 0 bases, with 15 bases sitting between them. CDR3 length: 16 amino acids. The sample comprised peripheral blood. This clonotype was obtained from a woman aged 70-85 years with acute or convalescent COVID-19. The gene calls are TRBV18 and TRBJ2-7; the D gene is possibly TRBD2 (6 bases). The CDR3 nucleotides read TGTGCCAGCTCACCGAAGGCGGGAATTAGCTCCTACGAGCAGTACTTC. The encoded protein is CASSPKAGISSYEQYF.